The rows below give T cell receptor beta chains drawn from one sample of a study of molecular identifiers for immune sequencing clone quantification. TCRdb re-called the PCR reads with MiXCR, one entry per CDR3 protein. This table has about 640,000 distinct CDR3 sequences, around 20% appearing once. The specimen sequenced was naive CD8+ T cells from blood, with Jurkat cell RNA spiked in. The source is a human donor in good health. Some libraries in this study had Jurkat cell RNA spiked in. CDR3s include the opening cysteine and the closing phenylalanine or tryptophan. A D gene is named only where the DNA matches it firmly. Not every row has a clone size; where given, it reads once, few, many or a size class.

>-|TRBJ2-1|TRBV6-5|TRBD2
CASSYSHAGGSYNEQFF
TGTGCCAGCAGTTACTCTCATGCGGGAGGGTCCTACAATGAGCAGTTCTTC
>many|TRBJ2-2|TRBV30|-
CAWSLDSPGGELFF
TGTGCCTGGAGCCTGGACAGCCCGGGCGGGGAGCTGTTTTTT
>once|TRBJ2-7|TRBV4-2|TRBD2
CASRGGGVGEQYF
TGTGCCAGCAGGGGGGGGGGAGTTGGCGAGCAGTACTTC
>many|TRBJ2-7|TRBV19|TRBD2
CASSTPGLDVSRAYEQYF
TGTGCCAGTAGTACCCCGGGACTAGACGTCTCCAGGGCCTACGAGCAGTACTTC
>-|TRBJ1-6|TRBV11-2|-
CASSSDRGSPLHF
TGTGCCAGCAGCTCGGACAGAGGTTCACCCCTCCACTTT
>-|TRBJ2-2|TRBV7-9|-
CASTGPRGDTGEPFF
TGTGCCAGCACCGGGCCCCGGGGCGACACCGGGGAGCCGTTTTTT
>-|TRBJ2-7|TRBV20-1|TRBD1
CSARDITTGTGYHEQYF
TGCAGTGCTAGAGATATTACCACCGGGACAGGGTACCACGAGCAGTACTTC
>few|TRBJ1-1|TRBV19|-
CASTPEPGPEAFF
TGTGCCAGCACCCCCGAGCCGGGCCCTGAAGCTTTCTTT
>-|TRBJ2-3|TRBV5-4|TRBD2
CASSKTSGLNTQYF
TGTGCCAGCAGCAAGACTAGCGGGTTAAATACGCAGTATTTT
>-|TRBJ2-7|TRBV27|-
CASSGGLSATYEQYF
TGTGCCAGCAGTGGGGGACTTTCAGCGACCTACGAGCAGTACTTC
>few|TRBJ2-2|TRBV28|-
CATSGIDNTGELFF
TGTGCCACTTCGGGCATAGATAACACCGGGGAGCTGTTTTTT
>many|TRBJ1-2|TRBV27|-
CASSLNGQWGYTF
TGTGCCAGCAGTTTGAACGGTCAATGGGGCTACACCTTC
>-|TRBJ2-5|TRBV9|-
CASSDGRSLQETQYF
TGTGCCAGCAGCGACGGACGGAGTCTCCAAGAGACCCAGTACTTC
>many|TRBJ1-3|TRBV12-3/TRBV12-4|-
CASNSGTLSISGNTIYF
TGTGCCAGCAATTCCGGGACACTTAGTATCTCTGGAAACACCATATATTTT
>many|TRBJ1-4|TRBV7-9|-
CASSLSPGANEKLFF
TGTGCCAGCAGCTTAAGTCCAGGGGCTAATGAAAAACTGTTTTTT
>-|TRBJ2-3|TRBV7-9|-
CASSSWSRVADTQYF
TGTGCCAGCAGCTCGTGGAGCAGGGTGGCAGATACGCAGTATTTT
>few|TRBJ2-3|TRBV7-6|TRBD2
CASSLTLAGGPSQEDTQYF
TGTGCCAGCAGCCTGACGCTAGCGGGAGGGCCGAGTCAGGAAGATACGCAGTATTTT
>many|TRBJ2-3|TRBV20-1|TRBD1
CSARDRASTDTQYF
TGCAGTGCTAGGGACAGGGCCAGCACAGATACGCAGTATTTT
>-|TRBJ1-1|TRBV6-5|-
CATPAGLSPQAFF
TGTGCCACTCCGGCAGGGTTATCTCCCCAAGCTTTCTTT
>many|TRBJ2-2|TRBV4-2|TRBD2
CASSPKGGSTGELFF
TGTGCCAGCAGCCCTAAGGGAGGGTCCACCGGGGAGCTGTTTTTT
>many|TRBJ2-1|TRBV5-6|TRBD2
CASRGLAGMYEQFF
TGTGCCAGCAGGGGACTAGCGGGAATGTATGAGCAGTTCTTC
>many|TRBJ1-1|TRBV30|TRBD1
CAWRGTRDRVTEAFF
TGTGCCTGGAGGGGAACCCGGGACAGGGTAACTGAAGCTTTCTTT
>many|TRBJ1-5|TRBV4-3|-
CASSQDGDIDQPQHF
TGCGCCAGCAGCCAAGACGGGGACATAGATCAGCCCCAGCATTTT
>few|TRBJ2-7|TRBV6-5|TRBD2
CASSSLAGHSYEQYF
TGTGCCAGCAGTTCCCTAGCGGGGCACTCCTACGAGCAGTACTTC
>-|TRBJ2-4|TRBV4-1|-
CANSPWTVKAKNIQYF
TGCGCCAACAGCCCTTGGACAGTGAAAGCCAAAAACATTCAGTACTTC
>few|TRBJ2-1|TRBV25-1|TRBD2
CASSGPTSGSPNEQFF
TGTGCCAGCAGTGGCCCAACTAGCGGGAGTCCCAATGAGCAGTTCTTC
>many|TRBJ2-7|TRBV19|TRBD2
CASSMELASSYEQYF
TGTGCCAGTAGTATGGAACTAGCGAGCTCCTACGAGCAGTACTTC
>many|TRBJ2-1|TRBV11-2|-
CASSSLRYEQFF
TGTGCCAGCAGCTCTCTTCGTTACGAGCAGTTCTTC
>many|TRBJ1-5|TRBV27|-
CASSLSSAGNSNQPQHF
TGTGCCAGCAGTTTATCAAGCGCGGGAAATAGCAATCAGCCCCAGCATTTT
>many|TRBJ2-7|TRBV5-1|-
CASSLQGTDYEQYF
TGCGCCAGCAGCCTACAGGGAACTGATTACGAGCAGTACTTC
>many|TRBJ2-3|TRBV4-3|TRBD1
CASSQDRDRGTDTQYF
TGCGCCAGCAGCCAAGATAGGGACAGAGGCACAGATACGCAGTATTTT
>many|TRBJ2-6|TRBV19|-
CASSIELRGSGANVLTF
TGTGCCAGTAGTATAGAACTCCGCGGCTCTGGGGCCAACGTCCTGACTTTC
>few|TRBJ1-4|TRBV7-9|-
CASSSLGRDDKKLFF
TGTGCCAGCAGCTCCTTGGGGAGGGACGATAAAAAACTGTTTTTT
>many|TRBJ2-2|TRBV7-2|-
CASSLVSGGRELFF
TGTGCCAGCAGCTTAGTATCCGGAGGTCGGGAGCTGTTTTTT
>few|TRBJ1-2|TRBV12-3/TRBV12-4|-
CASSPQGLGGYTF
TGTGCCAGCAGTCCCCAGGGGTTGGGCGGCTACACCTTC
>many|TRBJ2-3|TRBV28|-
CASSLQGRVDTQYF
TGTGCCAGCAGTTTACAGGGGAGGGTAGATACGCAGTATTTT
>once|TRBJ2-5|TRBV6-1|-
CASNSMDDISGGTQYF
TGTGCCAGCAACTCGATGGACGATATCAGCGGCGGGACCCAGTACTTC
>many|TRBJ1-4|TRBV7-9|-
CASSLKMDRFNEKLFF
TGTGCCAGCAGCTTAAAAATGGACAGATTCAATGAAAAACTGTTTTTT
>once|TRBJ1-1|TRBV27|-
CASSYGGTLNTEAFF
TGTGCCAGCAGTTACGGTGGCACCTTGAACACTGAAGCTTTCTTT
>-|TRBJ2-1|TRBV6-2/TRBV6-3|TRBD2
CASSSPRRGGIDEQFF
TGTGCCAGCAGTTCCCCCAGACGGGGGGGCATAGATGAGCAGTTCTTC
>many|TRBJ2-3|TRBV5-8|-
CASSPSWITDTQYF
TGTGCCAGCAGCCCGTCCTGGATTACAGATACGCAGTATTTT
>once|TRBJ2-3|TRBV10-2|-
CASSTRTGRDADTQYF
TGCGCCAGCAGTACTAGGACAGGGAGGGATGCAGATACGCAGTATTTT
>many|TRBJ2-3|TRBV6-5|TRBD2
CASRGTSGPTDTQYF
TGTGCCAGCAGGGGGACTAGCGGGCCCACAGATACGCAGTATTTT
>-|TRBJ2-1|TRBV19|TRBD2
CASNMVPSGNEQFF
TGTGCCAGTAATATGGTCCCTAGCGGAAATGAGCAGTTCTTC
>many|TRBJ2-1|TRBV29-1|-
CSANTRGTVEQFF
TGCAGCGCCAACACACGCGGGACTGTTGAGCAGTTCTTC
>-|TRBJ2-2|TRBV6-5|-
CASSYSGLPGELFF
TGTGCCAGCAGTTACTCCGGGCTGCCCGGGGAGCTGTTTTTT
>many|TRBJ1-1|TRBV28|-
CASTYYGQYPEAFF
TGTGCCAGCACGTACTACGGACAGTATCCTGAAGCTTTCTTT
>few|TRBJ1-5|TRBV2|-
CASTKWGQPQHF
TGTGCCAGCACGAAATGGGGTCAGCCCCAGCATTTT
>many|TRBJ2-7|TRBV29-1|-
CSVVGLMAYEQYF
TGCAGCGTTGTTGGGTTAATGGCCTACGAGCAGTACTTC
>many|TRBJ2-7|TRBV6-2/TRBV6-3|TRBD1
CASIEGASRGSLREQYF
TGTGCCAGCATCGAGGGGGCCTCGAGGGGGTCCCTACGGGAGCAGTACTTC
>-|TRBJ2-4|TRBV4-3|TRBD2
CASSHSGKDIQYF
TGCGCCAGCAGCCATAGCGGGAAGGACATTCAGTACTTC
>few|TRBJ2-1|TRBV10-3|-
CAIRDTYNEQFF
TGTGCCATCAGGGACACATACAATGAGCAGTTCTTC
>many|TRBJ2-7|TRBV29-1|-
CSAETGEAYEQYF
TGCAGCGCCGAAACAGGGGAGGCCTACGAGCAGTACTTC
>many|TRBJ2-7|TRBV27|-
CASSSVVTGYEQYF
TGTGCCAGCAGTTCGGTGGTGACGGGATACGAGCAGTACTTC
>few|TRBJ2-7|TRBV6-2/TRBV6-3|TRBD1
CASTAGTGYSYEQYF
TGTGCCAGCACCGCCGGGACAGGGTACTCCTACGAGCAGTACTTC
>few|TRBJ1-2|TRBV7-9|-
CASRKTENYGYTF
TGTGCCAGCAGAAAGACAGAGAACTATGGCTACACCTTC
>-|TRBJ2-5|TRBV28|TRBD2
CASRASGGYQETQYF
TGTGCCAGCAGGGCAAGCGGGGGCTACCAAGAGACCCAGTACTTC
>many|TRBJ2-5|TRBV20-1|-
CSATRQEETQYF
TGCAGTGCTACTAGACAGGAGGAGACCCAGTACTTC
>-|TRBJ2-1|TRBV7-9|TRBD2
CASSLLAGSYNEQSF
TGTGCCAGCAGCTTACTAGCGGGATCCTACAATGAGCAGTCCTTC